This TCR beta chain was sequenced in a study of blood T cell repertoires in COVID-19. Study summary: Donors in the United States, Italy and Spain gave samples during acute or convalescent COVID-19. Sources were T cells, B-cell-depleted T cells, or PBMCs; the material itself was cDNA or gDNA.

Sequencing used immunoSEQ multiplex PCR; TCRdb keeps in-frame clones, though not all of them. The profile shows some 250,000 clones, 80% to 90% of them singletons. V was shortened by 5 bases and J by 6 bases, with 20 bases between the two germline ends. Germline-derived CDR1 and CDR2 are SGHVS and FNYEAQ. This CDR3 contains 16 residues. Everyone who took part was roughly 18 to 89 years old, and they came from about two dozen US areas. Participants had their cohort set by participant-reported clinical history. The receptor's source is a woman aged 45-60 years who had recovered from COVID-19. The sequenced sample consisted of PBMCs or T cells enriched from blood (not recorded which). The gene calls are TRBV7-6 and TRBJ2-1; D not certain. The CDR3 loop is CASSQIGQVGGNEQFF. The CDR3 nucleotides read TGTGCCAGCAGCCAGATAGGCCAGGTCGGTGGCAATGAGCAGTTCTTC.